This record covers a single T cell receptor beta chain. Its specificity is unknown. Germline lookup yields CDR1 SGHVS and CDR2 FQNEAQ. This CDR3 has 18 residues. Germline trimming cut 5 bases from V and 2 bases from J; bases unmatched to any gene: 16. The repertoire was sequenced with immunoSEQ multiplex PCR; TCRdb's copy has only in-frame clones and lacks some. Of more than 200,000 clones listed, about 88% were seen once; the top ten hold approximately 12%. The data stem from a study of cytomegalovirus exposure and HLA in healthy donors. Study-wide context: The same platform used for the 650 to 700 first-cohort repertoires was also used for the 120 or so validation repertoires, as a later analysis reported. General study findings and limits: A classifier reportedly called cytomegalovirus status with high sensitivity and specificity.

The source material was PBMCs. This sequence was found in a man younger than 35 in good health and CMV-seropositive. This chain uses TRBV7-8 with TRBJ2-5; 8 nucleotides match TRBD2. The CDR3 sequence: CASSPSLLAGKTQETQYF. CDR3 coding DNA: TGTGCCAGCAGCCCCTCGTTGCTAGCGGGTAAAACTCAAGAGACCCAGTACTTC.